This TCR beta chain was recovered during a study of blood T cell repertoires in COVID-19 (TCRdb year 2020). About the full investigation: The collaborator samples originated in the United States, Italy and Spain and spanned the acute and convalescent phases of COVID-19. A de-identified subject ID, COVID-19 status, age in years and sex were almost always included in the sample metadata. The dataset comprised deeply sampled blood TCRbeta repertoires from subjects exposed to, actively infected with, or recovered from COVID-19. Where available, HLA class I and class II types were obtained from metadata supplied by the sample provider rather than from assay-based typing. The material from the prospective study consisted of cDNA or gDNA derived from T cells, B-cell-depleted T cells, or PBMCs. A freely available public database, intended as a resource for researchers studying the immune response to SARS-CoV-2, is where the repertoires were released. The samples were drawn from two sources: the first 160 participants of the ongoing ImmuneRACE study, and 1,000 to 1,500 subjects contributed by 6 global collaborators.

General findings and caveats noted by the study authors: Clinical and demographic metadata were provided uncurated, with the amount varying by source and participant.

The cysteine opens and the phenylalanine closes a CDR3 of 16 amino acids. Only the CDR3 DNA is retained, 48 bases long and in frame from the first base. Trimming leaves V shorter by 4 bases and J shorter by 7 bases, with the junction holding 4 bases beyond the gene matches. CDR1 MGHRA and CDR2 YSYEKL are derived from the germline V gene. TCRbeta CDR3 regions were amplified from genomic DNA using the immunoSEQ Assay, a bias-controlled multiplex PCR. In the original analysis: The number of nucleated cells in each sample was estimated by amplification of reference gene primers within the assay. To quantify the absolute abundance of each unique TCRbeta CDR3 rearrangement, sequence reads were collapsed and filtered. For each sample, productive Simpson clonality was calculated as the square root of Simpson's diversity index over productive rearrangements. Imported from immuneACCESS, the table was reduced by TCRdb to in-frame sequences with V and J called. These copies leave out some clones; in studies compared against another copy, an unresolved V gene accounts for under half, and the cause of the remainder is not known. That table supplies the V and J calls and clone size; D and trimming were determined from the DNA. The sample profile shows about 62,000 clones; approximately 79% of them were found once. The leading ten clones occupy about 20% of the sample.

Whole blood was collected in K2EDTA tubes by collaborating institutions according to the institutions' own protocols. Collaborator samples were shipped for TCRbeta analysis as frozen whole blood, isolated PBMCs, or DNA extracted from either sample type. In this sample, this clone turned up once. Its antigen remains unidentified. Base qualities are missing; no much larger clone stands one base away. Sequencing input: peripheral blood. The receptor was isolated from a man aged 55-75 years with acute or convalescent COVID-19. The sequence links TRBV4-1 to TRBJ2-1, and 16 junctional nucleotides match TRBD2. The DNA sequence is TGCGCCAGCAGCCCGGGACTAGCGGGAGGGCTGAATGAGCAGTTCTTC. Protein translation: CASSPGLAGGLNEQFF.